Listed here is a single T cell receptor beta chain. The table came from immunoSEQ multiplex PCR; TCRdb's copy has only in-frame clones and leaves some out. The table lists under 95,000 clones, just over 90% of them singletons. This CDR3 is built from 14 residues. Trimming left V 4 bases short and J 6 bases short, with 12 bases between. The germline V gene has CDR1 WNHNN and CDR2 SYGVQD (reference sequence). This specimen belongs to a study of blood T cell repertoires in COVID-19. The chain employs TRBV10-1 and TRBJ2-2; no reliable D call. The clonotype originates from a man over 45 with COVID-19, enrolled during active disease. The specimen sequenced was peripheral blood. CDR3 in amino acids: CASSARPNAGELFF. The CDR3 DNA is TGCGCCAGCAGTGCGCGGCCCAACGCCGGGGAGCTGTTTTTT.